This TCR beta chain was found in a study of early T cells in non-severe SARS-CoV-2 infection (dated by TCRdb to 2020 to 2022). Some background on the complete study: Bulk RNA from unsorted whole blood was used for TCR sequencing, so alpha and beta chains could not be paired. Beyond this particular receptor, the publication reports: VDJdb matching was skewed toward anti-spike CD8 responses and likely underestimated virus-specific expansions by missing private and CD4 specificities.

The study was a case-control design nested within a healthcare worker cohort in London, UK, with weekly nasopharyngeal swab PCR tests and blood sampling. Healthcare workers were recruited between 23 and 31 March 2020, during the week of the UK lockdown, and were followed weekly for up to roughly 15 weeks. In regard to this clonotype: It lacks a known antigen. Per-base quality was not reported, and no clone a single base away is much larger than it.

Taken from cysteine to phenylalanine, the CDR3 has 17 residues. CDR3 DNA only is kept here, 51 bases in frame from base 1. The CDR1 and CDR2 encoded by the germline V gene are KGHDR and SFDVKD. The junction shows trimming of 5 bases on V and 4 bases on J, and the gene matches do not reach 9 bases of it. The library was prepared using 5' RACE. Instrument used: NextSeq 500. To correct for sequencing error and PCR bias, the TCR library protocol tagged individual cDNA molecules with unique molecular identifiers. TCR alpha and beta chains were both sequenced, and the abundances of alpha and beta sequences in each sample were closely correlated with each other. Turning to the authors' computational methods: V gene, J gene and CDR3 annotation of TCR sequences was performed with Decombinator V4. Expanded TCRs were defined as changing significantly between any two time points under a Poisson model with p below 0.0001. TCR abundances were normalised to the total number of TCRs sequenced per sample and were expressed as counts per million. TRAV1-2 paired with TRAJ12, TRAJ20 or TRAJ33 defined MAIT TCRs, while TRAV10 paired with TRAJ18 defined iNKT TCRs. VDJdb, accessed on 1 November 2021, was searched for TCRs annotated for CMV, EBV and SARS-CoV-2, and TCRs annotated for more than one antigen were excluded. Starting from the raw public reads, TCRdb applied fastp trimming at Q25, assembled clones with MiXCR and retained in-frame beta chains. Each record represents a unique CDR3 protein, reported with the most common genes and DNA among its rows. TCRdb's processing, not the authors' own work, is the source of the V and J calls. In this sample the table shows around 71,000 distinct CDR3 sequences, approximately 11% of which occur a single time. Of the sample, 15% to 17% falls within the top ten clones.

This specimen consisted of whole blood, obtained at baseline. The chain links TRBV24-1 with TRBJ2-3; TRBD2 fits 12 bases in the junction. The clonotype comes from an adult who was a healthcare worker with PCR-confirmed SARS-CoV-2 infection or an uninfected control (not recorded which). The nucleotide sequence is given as TGTGCCACCAGTGGAACGACTAGCGGGAGTAACGCAGATACGCAGTATTTT. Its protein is CATSGTTSGSNADTQYF.